Shown below are 9 T cell receptor beta chains from a single sample sequenced in a study of T cells in women clearing cervical HPV infection. Method: immunoSEQ multiplex PCR; TCRdb's copy keeps in-frame clones and lacks some. The sample has under 50,000 clones, and its top ten clones hold around 4.9%. The material sequenced was blood buffy coat. These receptors were obtained from a woman between 18 and 70 years old with a cervical HPV16 infection that either progressed to CIN3+ or cleared (not recorded which).

About this clone: A junction end diverges from the germline sequence, so it may reflect a read error. The read finishes 3 residues shy of the CDR3 end, and the germline J gene is used to complete it. The chain employs TRBV2 and TRBJ1-5; 8 nucleotides match TRBD1. Germline-derived CDR1 and CDR2 are SNHLY and FYNNEI. The CDR3 runs to 16 residues. This CDR3 reads CASSEQGAGRNQPQHF. The covered CDR3 bases are TGTGCCAGTAGTGAGCAGGGGGCAGGTCGCAATCAGCCC.

With regard to this clone: The observed sequence ends 3 residues before the CDR3 terminus, with the missing tail filled in from the germline J gene. The J gene is TRBJ2-5, the V gene TRBV14; D perhaps matches TRBD2 (7 bases). The length of the CDR3 is 16 residues. Germline V gene lookup returns CDR1 SGHDN and CDR2 FVKESK. Trimming left V 2 bases short and J 2 bases short, with 15 bases between. Incomplete CDR3 DNA: TGTGCCAGCAGCCAACCATTGAGGGGGGGACAAGAGACC. As protein: CASSQPLRGGQET. The CDR3, in full, reads CASSQPLRGGQETQYF.

Comments on this clone: The read stops 3 residues short of the end of the CDR3; the missing end is completed from the germline J gene. The chain couples TRBV5-1 to TRBJ2-3, with D perhaps matching TRBD2 (6 bases). The CDR3 loop spans 15 amino acids. Per the germline V gene, CDR1 is SGHRS and CDR2 is YFSETQ. Deletions cut 3 bases from V and 0 bases from J, with 11 bases between. Incomplete CDR3 DNA: TGCGCCAGCAGCTGGGGGGTATCTAGCACAGATACG. It encodes CASSWGVSSTDT. The entire CDR3 sequence reads CASSWGVSSTDTQYF.

A word on this clone: The DNA ends 3 residues before the CDR3 does, and the rest of the CDR3 is filled in from the germline J gene. The chain joins TRBV30 to TRBJ1-2, with TRBD1 matching 7 bases. The CDR3 is 11 amino acids. The junction had 3 bases not matched to a gene; V was cut back by 5 bases and J by 6 bases. Germline V gene data show CDR1 as GTSNPN and CDR2 as SVGIG (reference sequence). The CDR3 bases that were read are TGTGCCTGGCTACAGGGGAATGGC. Protein: CAWLQGNG. The CDR3 in its entirety is CAWLQGNGYTF.

Note on this clone: The missing CDR3 end, 3 residues past where the read stops, is filled in from the germline J gene. The chain carries TRBV2 and TRBJ2-3, with 12 bases identical to TRBD2. The germline V gene encodes CDR1 SNHLY and CDR2 FYNNEI. CDR3 length: 15 amino acids. CDR3 amino acids: CASSGTSGAGGTQYF. CDR3 bases read: TGTGCCAGCAGTGGGACTAGCGGGGCCGGAGGGACG.

Worth noting for this clone: Read coverage stops 3 residues before the CDR3 terminus; the germline J gene supplies the remainder. The chain joins TRBV20-1 to TRBJ2-1, with D possibly matching TRBD1 (6 bases). The V and J ends lost 1 base and 7 bases respectively, with 11 bases between them. The germline gives CDR1 DFQATT, CDR2 SNEGSKA (reference sequence). The CDR3 spans 13 residues. The CDR3 bases that were read are TGCAGTGCTAGAGCCCGGACAGCTAATGAG. Encoded protein: CSARARTANE. The entire CDR3 sequence reads CSARARTANEQFF.

Concerning this clone: The read ends 3 residues early relative to the CDR3; the germline J gene fills the gap. V gene TRBV14 combines with J gene TRBJ1-2; maybe TRBD1 (6 bases). The germline CDR1 and CDR2 sequences are SGHDN and FVKESK. V was pared by 0 bases and J by 7 bases, with 12 bases between. The CDR3 covers 14 residues. The CDR3 loop reads CASSQEITGSGYTF. The sequenced part of the CDR3 DNA is TGTGCCAGCAGCCAAGAGATCACAGGGAGTGGC.

Remarks on this clone: The read stops 3 residues short of the end of the CDR3; the missing end is completed from the germline J gene. The chain recombines TRBV7-3 with TRBJ2-5; D is possibly TRBD2 (5 bases). Germline-derived CDR1 and CDR2 are SGHTA and FQGTGA. Trimming took 5 bases from V and 0 from J, leaving 7 bases between them. The CDR3 runs 13 residues. The DNA read from the CDR3 is TGTGCCAGCAGCCTAGCCCACCAAGAGACC. Translating gives CASSLAHQET. In full, the CDR3 reads CASSLAHQETQYF.

CDR3 in amino acids: CASSLGQGALGRGYEQYF. The sequenced part of the CDR3 DNA is TGTGCCAGCAGCTTGGGACAGGGGGCTTTGGGTCGAGGCTACGAG. V is TRBV13 and J is TRBJ2-7; 12 bases line up with TRBD1. The read ends 3 residues before the CDR3 terminus; that terminus is restored from the germline J gene. The CDR3 length is 18 residues. Trimming removed 3 bases from V and 3 bases from J; junction bases left unmatched: 12. Germline loops: CDR1 PRHDT, CDR2 FYEKMQ (reference sequence).